What follows describes a single T cell receptor (beta chain). Its matching antigen is unknown. These data are taken from a study of Ad26.COV2.S vaccination and SARS-CoV-2 variants. Findings and limits, study-wide: People given the vaccine had a wider spike-specific TCR breadth than placebo recipients did.

The treatment was: roughly 19 received Ad26.COV2.S at low or high dose, single or two shots; 5 received placebo; per-sample allocation not given. The samples were gathered on day 63 after the first injection of vaccine or placebo. An adult of 18-55 years in Boston served as donor. The data were produced by immunoSEQ multiplex PCR, yet TCRdb's version contains in-frame clones alone and is incomplete. The sample consists of hundreds of thousands of clones, around 93% of them appearing once. Germline values: CDR1 MNHEY, CDR2 SVGEGT. The ends were cut back, 3 bases at V and 0 bases at J, with 21 bases in the middle. This CDR3 has 18 amino acids.

The TCR was taken from a person between 18 and 65 years old who received the Ad26.COV2.S COVID-19 vaccine or a placebo. The sequencing used peripheral blood, collected in a trial of Ad26.COV2.S vaccine versus placebo. The chain uses TRBV6-2 or TRBV6-3 and TRBJ2-7, with D possibly TRBD1 on 6 matching bases. In DNA, the CDR3 is TGTGCCAGCAGTTATATAGGGTCAGGGGCTCCTTTCTCCTACGAGCAGTACTTC. This gives the protein CASSYIGSGAPFSYEQYF.